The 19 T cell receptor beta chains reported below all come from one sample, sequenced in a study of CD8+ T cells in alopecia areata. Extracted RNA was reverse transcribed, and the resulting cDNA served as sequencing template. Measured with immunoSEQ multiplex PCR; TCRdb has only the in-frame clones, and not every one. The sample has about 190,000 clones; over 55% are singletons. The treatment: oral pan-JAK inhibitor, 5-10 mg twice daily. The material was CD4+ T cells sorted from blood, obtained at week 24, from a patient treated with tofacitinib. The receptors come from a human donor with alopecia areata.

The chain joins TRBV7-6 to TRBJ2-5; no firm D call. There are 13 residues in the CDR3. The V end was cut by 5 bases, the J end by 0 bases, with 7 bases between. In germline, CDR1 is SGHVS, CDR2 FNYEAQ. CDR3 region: CASSPGNQETQYF. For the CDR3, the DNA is TGTGCCAGCAGCCCCGGTAACCAAGAGACCCAGTACTTC.

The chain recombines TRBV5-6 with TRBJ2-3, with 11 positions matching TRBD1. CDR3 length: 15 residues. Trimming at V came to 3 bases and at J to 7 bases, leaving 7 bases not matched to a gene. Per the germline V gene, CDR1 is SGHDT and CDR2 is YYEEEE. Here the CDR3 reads CASSSRTGGKYTQYF. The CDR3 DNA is TGTGCCAGCAGCTCTCGGACAGGGGGCAAGTATACGCAGTATTTT.

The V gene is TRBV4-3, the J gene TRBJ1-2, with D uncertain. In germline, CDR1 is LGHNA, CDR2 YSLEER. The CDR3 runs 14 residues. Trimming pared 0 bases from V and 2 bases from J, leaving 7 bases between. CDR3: CASSQESGNYGYTF. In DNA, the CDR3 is TGCGCCAGCAGCCAAGAATCTGGGAACTATGGCTACACCTTC.

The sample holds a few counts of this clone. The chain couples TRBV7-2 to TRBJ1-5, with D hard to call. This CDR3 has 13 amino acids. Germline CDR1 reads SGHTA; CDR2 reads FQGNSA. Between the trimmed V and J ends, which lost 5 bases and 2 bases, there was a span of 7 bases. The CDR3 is CASSPWGNQPQHF. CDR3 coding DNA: TGTGCCAGCAGCCCTTGGGGCAATCAGCCCCAGCATTTT.

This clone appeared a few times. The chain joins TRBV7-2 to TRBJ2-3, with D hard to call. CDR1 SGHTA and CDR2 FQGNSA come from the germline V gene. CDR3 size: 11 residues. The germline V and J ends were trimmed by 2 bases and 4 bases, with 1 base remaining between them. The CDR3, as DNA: TGTGCCAGCAGCTTACCAGATACGCAGTATTTT. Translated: CASSLPDTQYF.

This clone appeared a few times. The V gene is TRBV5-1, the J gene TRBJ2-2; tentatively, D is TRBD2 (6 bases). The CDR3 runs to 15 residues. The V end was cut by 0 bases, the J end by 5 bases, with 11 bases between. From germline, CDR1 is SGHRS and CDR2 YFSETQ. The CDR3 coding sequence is TGCGCCAGCAGCTTGGATAGTGGAGGGACCGGGGAGCTGTTTTTT. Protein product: CASSLDSGGTGELFF.

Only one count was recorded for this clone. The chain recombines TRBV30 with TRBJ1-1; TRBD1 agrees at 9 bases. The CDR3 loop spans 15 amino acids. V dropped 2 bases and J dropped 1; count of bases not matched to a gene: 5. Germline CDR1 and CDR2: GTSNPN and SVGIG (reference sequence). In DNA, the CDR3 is TGTGCCTGGAGTACGGACAGGGGCTCGAACACTGAAGCTTTCTTT. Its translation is CAWSTDRGSNTEAFF. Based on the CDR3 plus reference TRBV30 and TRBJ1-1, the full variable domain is SQTIHQWPATLVQPVGSPLSLECTVEGTSNPNLYWYRQAAGRGLQLLFYSVGIGQISSEVPQNLSASRPQDRQFILSSKKLLLSDSGFYLCAWSTDRGSNTEAFFGQGTRLTVV.

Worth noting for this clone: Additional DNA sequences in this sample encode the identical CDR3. CDR3 protein: CSVNRGNTEAFF. The CDR3 DNA reads TGCAGCGTTAATCGGGGGAACACTGAAGCTTTCTTT. The gene calls are TRBV29-1 and TRBJ1-1; D remains unclear. This CDR3 comprises 12 residues. The germline CDR1 and CDR2 sequences are SQVTM and ANQGSEA. Deletions cut 5 bases from V and 1 base from J, with 8 bases between.

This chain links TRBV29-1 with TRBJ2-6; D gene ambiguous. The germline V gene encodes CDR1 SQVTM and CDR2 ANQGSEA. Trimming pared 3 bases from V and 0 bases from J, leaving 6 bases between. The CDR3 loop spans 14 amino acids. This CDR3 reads CSVDEVSGANVLTF. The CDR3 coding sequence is TGCAGCGTTGATGAGGTCTCTGGGGCCAACGTCCTGACTTTC.

In DNA form, the CDR3 reads TGCAGCGTTGAAGACAGGAGCTACGAGCAGTACTTC. Protein sequence: CSVEDRSYEQYF. V gene TRBV29-1 combines with J gene TRBJ2-7; no clear D gene. V was pared by 0 bases and J by 3 bases, with 6 bases between. This CDR3 has 12 residues. CDR1 and CDR2 from the germline V gene are SQVTM and ANQGSEA.

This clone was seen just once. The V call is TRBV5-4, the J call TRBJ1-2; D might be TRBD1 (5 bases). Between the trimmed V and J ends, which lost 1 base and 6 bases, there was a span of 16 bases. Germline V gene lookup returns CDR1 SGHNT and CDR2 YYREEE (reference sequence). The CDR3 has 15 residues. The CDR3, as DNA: TGTGCCAGCAGCTTGTTTCCAGGGAGGGTCGATGGCTACACCTTC. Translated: CASSLFPGRVDGYTF.

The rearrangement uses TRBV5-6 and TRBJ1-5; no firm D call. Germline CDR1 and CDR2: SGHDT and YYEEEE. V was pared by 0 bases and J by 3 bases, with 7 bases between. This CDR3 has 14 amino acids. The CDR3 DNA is TGTGCCAGCAGCTTGGGGCAGAACAATCAGCCCCAGCATTTT. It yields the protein CASSLGQNNQPQHF.

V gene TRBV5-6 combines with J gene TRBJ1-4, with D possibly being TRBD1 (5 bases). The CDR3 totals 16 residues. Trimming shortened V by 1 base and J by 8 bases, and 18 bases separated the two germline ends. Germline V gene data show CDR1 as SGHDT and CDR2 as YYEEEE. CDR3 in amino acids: CASSLRSQGLLEKLFF. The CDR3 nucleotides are TGTGCCAGCAGCTTGAGGTCGCAGGGTCTGTTAGAAAAACTGTTTTTT.

The CDR3 region is CASSLGTVLYNEQFF. The CDR3 DNA sequence: TGTGCCAGCAGCCTGGGGACTGTACTTTACAATGAGCAGTTCTTC. The V and J genes are TRBV11-2 and TRBJ2-1; D possibly corresponds to TRBD2 (6 bases). This CDR3 region has 15 residues. The V end was cut by 5 bases, the J end by 4 bases, with 15 bases between. Germline CDR1 SGHAT, CDR2 FQNNGV.

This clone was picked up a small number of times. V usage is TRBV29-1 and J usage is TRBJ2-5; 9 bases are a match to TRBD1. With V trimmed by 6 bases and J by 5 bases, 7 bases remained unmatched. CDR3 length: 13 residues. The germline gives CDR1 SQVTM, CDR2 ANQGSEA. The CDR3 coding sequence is TGCAGCGTCAAGGGACAGGGAGCGGAGACCCAGTACTTC. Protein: CSVKGQGAETQYF.

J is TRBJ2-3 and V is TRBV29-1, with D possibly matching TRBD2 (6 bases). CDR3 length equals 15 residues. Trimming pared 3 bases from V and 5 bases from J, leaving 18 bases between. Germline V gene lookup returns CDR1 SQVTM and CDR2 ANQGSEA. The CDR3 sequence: CSVDRGAGSLDTQYF. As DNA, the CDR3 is TGCAGCGTTGACCGAGGGGCGGGGAGTTTAGATACGCAGTATTTT.

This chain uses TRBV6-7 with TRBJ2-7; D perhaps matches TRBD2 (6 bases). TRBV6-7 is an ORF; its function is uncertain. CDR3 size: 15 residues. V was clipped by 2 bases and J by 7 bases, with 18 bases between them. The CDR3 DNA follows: TGTGCCAGCAGTTACCCTACAGCGCCGGAGGGTGAGCAGTACTTC. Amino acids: CASSYPTAPEGEQYF.

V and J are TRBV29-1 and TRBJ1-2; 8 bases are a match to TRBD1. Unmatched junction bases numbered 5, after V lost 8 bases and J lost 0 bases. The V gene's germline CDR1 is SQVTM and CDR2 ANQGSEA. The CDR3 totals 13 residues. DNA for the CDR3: TGCAGCATCGACAGGGGAACTAACTATGGCTACACCTTC. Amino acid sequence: CSIDRGTNYGYTF.

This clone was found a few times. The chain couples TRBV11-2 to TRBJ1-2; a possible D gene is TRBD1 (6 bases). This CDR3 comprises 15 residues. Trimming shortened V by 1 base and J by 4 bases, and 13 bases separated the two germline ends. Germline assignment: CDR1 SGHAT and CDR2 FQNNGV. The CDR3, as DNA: TGTGCCAGCAGCTTAGGTCGCGGGGGGCCCTATGGCTACACCTTC. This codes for CASSLGRGGPYGYTF. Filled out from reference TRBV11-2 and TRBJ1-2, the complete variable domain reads EAGVAQSPRYKIIEKRQSVAFWCNPISGHATLYWYQQILGQGPKLLIQFQNNGVVDDSQLPKDRFSAERLKGVDSTLKIQPAKLEDSAVYLCASSLGRGGPYGYTFGSGTRLTVV.